A single sample gave rise to the 16 T cell receptor beta chains below, sequenced in a study of shared clonotypes between healthy human individuals. The data were produced by immunoSEQ multiplex PCR, yet TCRdb's version contains in-frame clones alone and is incomplete. The sample lists 800,000 or so clones, 96% occurring once. CD45RO-negative, CCR7-selected cells formed the naive CD8 fraction, which excluded terminally differentiated effector memory CD45RA+ cells. The sample comprised naive CD8+ T cells sorted from blood. The source is a man younger than 45 in good health.

The chain uses TRBV9 and TRBJ2-5; 7 bases match TRBD2. CDR1 is SGDLS and CDR2 is YYNGEE in the germline V gene. CDR3 length: 16 residues. Losses at the gene ends were 1 base for V and 4 bases for J; bases not matched to a gene: 10. The CDR3 nucleotides read TGTGCCAGCAGCGTAATGGGAGGGGTCGGATTAGAGACCCAGTACTTC. Translated, it gives CASSVMGGVGLETQYF.

This clone was observed a single time. This rearrangement joins TRBV6-5 to TRBJ1-2; TRBD1 matches 10 bases. The CDR3 loop spans 15 amino acids. Trimming removed 1 base from V and 8 bases from J; junction bases left unmatched: 7. The germline V gene encodes CDR1 MNHEY and CDR2 SVGAGI. The CDR3 region is CASSYFRGTGDGYTF. The DNA of the CDR3 is TGTGCCAGCAGTTACTTTCGCGGGACAGGGGACGGCTACACCTTC.

The chain couples TRBV9 to TRBJ2-7, with D possibly being TRBD1 (5 bases). The germline CDR1 and CDR2 sequences are SGDLS and YYNGEE. V was trimmed by 0 bases and J by 1 base, leaving 11 bases between them. The CDR3 consists of 15 residues. The CDR3 sequence is CASSVGGRGSYEQYF. The CDR3 region has the DNA TGTGCCAGCAGCGTAGGGGGCCGTGGGTCCTACGAGCAGTACTTC.

The chain combines TRBV2 with TRBJ2-3; 13 bases align to TRBD2. Germline V CDR1 and CDR2: SNHLY, FYNNEI. V shed 4 bases and J 5 bases; nucleotides not matched to a gene: 6. The length of the CDR3 is 16 residues. CDR3 sequence reads: CASSGILAGGVDTQYF. CDR3 sequence (DNA): TGTGCCAGCAGTGGAATACTAGCGGGAGGGGTAGATACGCAGTATTTT.

The chain carries TRBV7-9 and TRBJ2-5; D possibly corresponds to TRBD1 (5 bases). V lost 6 bases to trimming and J lost 2 bases, with 10 bases between them. Germline V lookup: CDR1 SEHNR, CDR2 FQNEAQ (reference sequence). The CDR3 runs 13 residues. CDR3 protein: CASRPDRQETQYF. For the CDR3, the DNA is TGTGCCAGCAGGCCCGACAGACAAGAGACCCAGTACTTC.

The gene calls are TRBV10-1 and TRBJ2-2, with TRBD2 matching over 14 bases. Germline CDR1 and CDR2: WNHNN and SYGVQD (reference sequence). The junction had 25 bases not matched to a gene; V was cut back by 4 bases and J by 6 bases. The CDR3 extends over 23 amino acids. The DNA of the CDR3 is TGCGCCAGCAGTGGACAGCACGGTGGCGGGACTAGCGGGAGAAGAGGACTCCCCGGGGAGCTGTTTTTT. Its protein is CASSGQHGGGTSGRRGLPGELFF.

This clone was found a few times. The chain combines TRBV7-9 with TRBJ1-3, with D possibly matching TRBD1 (5 bases). Trimming left V 0 bases short and J 1 base short, with 10 bases between. Per germline, CDR1 SEHNR and CDR2 FQNEAQ (reference sequence). The CDR3 is 16 amino acids. In DNA form, the CDR3 reads TGTGCCAGCAGCTTAGCGGGGGTTTGGTCTGGAAACACCATATATTTT. It codes for CASSLAGVWSGNTIYF.

The chain is built from TRBV5-1 and TRBJ2-1, with 8 bases fitting TRBD1. Germline loops: CDR1 SGHRS, CDR2 YFSETQ. V lost 4 bases, J lost 5 bases, and 14 bases stayed unmatched. This CDR3 spans 17 amino acids. The CDR3 bases are TGCGCCAGCAGCGCGCCCGACGACAGGGGTGTACACAATGAGCAGTTCTTC. This sequence encodes CASSAPDDRGVHNEQFF.

The chain links TRBV11-2 to TRBJ2-2; no firm D call. This CDR3 comprises 11 residues. Germline V gene data show CDR1 as SGHAT and CDR2 as FQNNGV. V lost 5 bases to trimming and J lost 4 bases, with 2 bases between them. As DNA, the CDR3 is TGTGCCAGCAGCGCCACCGGGGAGCTGTTTTTT. Its translation is CASSATGELFF. Full variable domain (outside the CDR3, taken from reference TRBV11-2 and TRBJ2-2): EAGVAQSPRYKIIEKRQSVAFWCNPISGHATLYWYQQILGQGPKLLIQFQNNGVVDDSQLPKDRFSAERLKGVDSTLKIQPAKLEDSAVYLCASSATGELFFGEGSRLTVL.

This clone was detected once. The J gene is TRBJ2-3, the V gene TRBV13; D may be TRBD1 or TRBD2 (5 bases each). Looked up from germline, CDR1 is PRHDT and CDR2 is FYEKMQ (reference sequence). The V end lost 4 bases, the J end lost 3 bases, and 14 bases lay between the germline ends. This CDR3 spans 15 amino acids. CDR3 bases: TGTGCCAGCAGCTCCGGGACCACAAGAACAGATACGCAGTATTTT. It is translated as CASSSGTTRTDTQYF.

The chain recombines TRBV29-1 with TRBJ2-1; D gene uncertain. The germline V and J ends were trimmed by 0 bases and 7 bases, with 7 bases remaining between them. Germline CDR1 SQVTM, CDR2 ANQGSEA. The CDR3 is 12 residues long. This CDR3 is CSVEEWQNEQFF. The CDR3 DNA sequence: TGCAGCGTTGAAGAGTGGCAAAATGAGCAGTTCTTC.

This clone was seen once. One end of the junction fails to match germline, which may point to a read error. This sequence joins TRBV7-8 and TRBJ2-5; 7 nucleotides line up with TRBD1. CDR3 length equals 14 residues. Germline V gene data show CDR1 as SGHVS and CDR2 as FQNEAQ. The CDR3 region has the DNA TGTGCCAGCAGCTTAGCGAAAGGGACAGAGGCCCAGTACTTC. It yields the protein CASSLAKGTEAQYF.

This chain joins TRBV11-2 and TRBJ2-1, with 7 bases aligning to TRBD2. The CDR3 length is 15 residues. Germline assignment: CDR1 SGHAT and CDR2 FQNNGV. The V and J ends lost 1 base and 2 bases, in that order; junction bases with no gene match: 2. The CDR3 DNA reads as TGTGCCAGCAGCTTAGTCAGCGGGACCTACAATGAGCAGTTCTTC. This encodes CASSLVSGTYNEQFF.

The genes are TRBV7-6 and TRBJ1-1, with D possibly TRBD1 on 5 matching bases. CDR3 length: 13 amino acids. Germline V lookup: CDR1 SGHVS, CDR2 FNYEAQ. V dropped 7 bases and J dropped 6 bases, with 15 bases sitting between them. CDR3 loop: CASTLGGVAEAFF. CDR3 nucleotides: TGTGCCAGCACTCTGGGGGGGGTAGCTGAAGCTTTCTTT.

The J gene is TRBJ1-1, the V gene TRBV11-2, with no clear D. V dropped 1 base and J dropped 3 bases, with 12 bases sitting between them. The CDR3 is 15 residues long. Germline CDR1 SGHAT, CDR2 FQNNGV. The CDR3 spells CASSLVGRGDTEAFF. The CDR3 DNA sequence: TGTGCCAGCAGCTTAGTAGGCCGTGGGGACACTGAAGCTTTCTTT.

The chain combines TRBV2 with TRBJ1-5; 7 bases fit TRBD1. Germline values: CDR1 SNHLY, CDR2 FYNNEI. The CDR3 is 15 amino acids. Trimming at V came to 6 bases and at J to 0 bases, leaving 5 bases not matched to a gene. CDR3 protein: CASRLRGDSNQPQHF. As DNA, the CDR3 is TGTGCCAGCAGGCTCAGGGGGGATAGCAATCAGCCCCAGCATTTT.